These T cell receptor beta chains were read from a single sample in a study of T-cell memory formation after mild COVID-19. Via MiXCR, TCRdb re-called the 5' RACE reads, giving one row per CDR3 protein. The data hold approximately 560,000 distinct CDR3 sequences, with 15% to 20% observed a single time. What was sequenced was PBMCs or a T cell subset sorted from them (not recorded which). The origin of the receptors is an adult woman who had mild COVID-19 (a few samples of this study predate the infection). Cell type and time point are not known. Each CDR3 is given with its conserved first and last residue. Each record gives: CDR3 DNA, CDR3 protein, J gene, clone size, V gene, D gene. D genes are given only for firm matches. Rows give clone size only sometimes, using once, few, many, or a class for an expanded clone.

CDR3nt: TGCAGCGCCGCTATAGGTAATCAGCCCCAGCATTTT
CDR3aa: CSAAIGNQPQHF
j_gene: TRBJ1-5
abundance: few
v_gene: TRBV20-1
d_gene: -

CDR3nt: TGTGCCAGCAGCACTTCGTGGGGCAATGAGCAGTTCTTC
CDR3aa: CASSTSWGNEQFF
j_gene: TRBJ2-1
abundance: few
v_gene: TRBV11-1
d_gene: -

CDR3nt: TGTGCCAGCAGCTACCACTCGGGAGGGCAGAGCACAGATACGCAGTATTTT
CDR3aa: CASSYHSGGQSTDTQYF
j_gene: TRBJ2-3
abundance: few
v_gene: TRBV9
d_gene: TRBD2

CDR3nt: TGTGCCAGCAGCTCCCTGACAGGTCGAGGGGATGAAAAACTGTTTTTT
CDR3aa: CASSSLTGRGDEKLFF
j_gene: TRBJ1-4
abundance: few
v_gene: TRBV7-9
d_gene: -

CDR3nt: TGTGCCACCAGTGACAGGGGGGACACTGAAGCTTTCTTT
CDR3aa: CATSDRGDTEAFF
j_gene: TRBJ1-1
abundance: many
v_gene: TRBV24-1
d_gene: TRBD1

CDR3nt: TGCAGTGCTGGGACAACTCACTACGAGCAGTACTTC
CDR3aa: CSAGTTHYEQYF
j_gene: TRBJ2-7
abundance: few
v_gene: TRBV20-1
d_gene: -

CDR3nt: TGTGCCAGCCGCACCTGGGGGGCGGGAGATACGCAGTATTTT
CDR3aa: CASRTWGAGDTQYF
j_gene: TRBJ2-3
abundance: -
v_gene: TRBV7-2
d_gene: -

CDR3nt: TGTGCCAGCAGTTGGGGTCCTGGTCAGCCCCAGCATTTT
CDR3aa: CASSWGPGQPQHF
j_gene: TRBJ1-5
abundance: -
v_gene: TRBV12-3/TRBV12-4
d_gene: -

CDR3nt: TGTGCCAGCAGCTTGGGTAGCGGGATCATCGCAGATACGCAGTATTTT
CDR3aa: CASSLGSGIIADTQYF
j_gene: TRBJ2-3
abundance: few
v_gene: TRBV7-6
d_gene: TRBD2

CDR3nt: TGTGCCAGCAGTCCCATCCCAACGGGCACCAGCGGGATTGGTTCGACAGATACGCAGTATTTT
CDR3aa: CASSPIPTGTSGIGSTDTQYF
j_gene: TRBJ2-3
abundance: -
v_gene: TRBV12-3/TRBV12-4
d_gene: TRBD2

CDR3nt: TGTGCCAGCAGCCAAGAGGCTAGGGCTTTCTTT
CDR3aa: CASSQEARAFF
j_gene: TRBJ1-1
abundance: -
v_gene: TRBV4-2
d_gene: -

CDR3nt: TGCGCCAGCAGCTTGGATGGCTCTGGGGCCAACGTCCTGACTTTC
CDR3aa: CASSLDGSGANVLTF
j_gene: TRBJ2-6
abundance: few
v_gene: TRBV5-1
d_gene: -

CDR3nt: TGCGCCAGCAGCCCTACAGGGGGCGAAAATCAGCCCCAGCATTTT
CDR3aa: CASSPTGGENQPQHF
j_gene: TRBJ1-5
abundance: few
v_gene: TRBV5-1
d_gene: TRBD1

CDR3nt: TGTGCCAGCAGCATCGCCTGGGGGGGGACAGATACGCAGTATTTT
CDR3aa: CASSIAWGGTDTQYF
j_gene: TRBJ2-3
abundance: -
v_gene: TRBV5-5
d_gene: TRBD2

CDR3nt: TGTGCCAGCAGTGAACATTCGGACAGGACCTACGAGCAGTACTTC
CDR3aa: CASSEHSDRTYEQYF
j_gene: TRBJ2-7
abundance: -
v_gene: TRBV2
d_gene: TRBD1

CDR3nt: TGCGCCAGCAGCCGGACTCTCTACAATGAGCAGTTCTTC
CDR3aa: CASSRTLYNEQFF
j_gene: TRBJ2-1
abundance: many
v_gene: TRBV10-2
d_gene: -

CDR3nt: TGTGCCAGCAGCTCACACGACGGAGTGAATCAGCCCCAGCATTTT
CDR3aa: CASSSHDGVNQPQHF
j_gene: TRBJ1-5
abundance: -
v_gene: TRBV7-9
d_gene: -

CDR3nt: TGCAGCGTTCATCGCAACACCGGGGAGCTGTTTTTT
CDR3aa: CSVHRNTGELFF
j_gene: TRBJ2-2
abundance: few
v_gene: TRBV29-1
d_gene: -

CDR3nt: TGCGCCAGCAGCCAAGTGGCAGGGGGCCACTATGGCTACACCTTC
CDR3aa: CASSQVAGGHYGYTF
j_gene: TRBJ1-2
abundance: -
v_gene: TRBV4-3
d_gene: TRBD1

CDR3nt: TGTGCCAGCTCTCGCAGCCGGGACAGCGCCCCAATCCAGCATTTT
CDR3aa: CASSRSRDSAPIQHF
j_gene: TRBJ1-5
abundance: -
v_gene: TRBV18
d_gene: TRBD1

CDR3nt: TGTGCCAGCAGTGCCGATGGTGCTAACTATGGCTACACCTTC
CDR3aa: CASSADGANYGYTF
j_gene: TRBJ1-2
abundance: few
v_gene: TRBV6-4
d_gene: -

CDR3nt: TGCGCCAGCAGCCAAGTTGGAGGGGGCCTGAACTATGGCTACACCTTC
CDR3aa: CASSQVGGGLNYGYTF
j_gene: TRBJ1-2
abundance: few
v_gene: TRBV4-3
d_gene: TRBD1

CDR3nt: TGTGCCAGCACAATGGACAGGGGGCATGGCTACACCTTC
CDR3aa: CASTMDRGHGYTF
j_gene: TRBJ1-2
abundance: -
v_gene: TRBV12-3/TRBV12-4
d_gene: TRBD1

CDR3nt: TGTGCCAGCAGCTTTAGTGCAGGGGATCACTACGAGCAGTACTTC
CDR3aa: CASSFSAGDHYEQYF
j_gene: TRBJ2-7
abundance: few
v_gene: TRBV7-6
d_gene: -

CDR3nt: TGTGCCAGCACCCCCGACCCTGACTCCTACAATGAGCAGTTCTTC
CDR3aa: CASTPDPDSYNEQFF
j_gene: TRBJ2-1
abundance: few
v_gene: TRBV6-1
d_gene: -

CDR3nt: TGCGCCAGCAGTCACCCCGGCGCAAACCCAACCTACGAGCAGTACTTC
CDR3aa: CASSHPGANPTYEQYF
j_gene: TRBJ2-7
abundance: -
v_gene: TRBV23-1
d_gene: -

CDR3nt: TGCGCCAGCGAGGGAGTACCGAACAATGAGCAGTTCTTC
CDR3aa: CASEGVPNNEQFF
j_gene: TRBJ2-1
abundance: few
v_gene: TRBV5-1
d_gene: -

CDR3nt: TGTGCCAGCAGCTTACAGGGAGGGTTGAGCGAGCAGTACTTC
CDR3aa: CASSLQGGLSEQYF
j_gene: TRBJ2-7
abundance: few
v_gene: TRBV5-4
d_gene: -

CDR3nt: TGTGCCAGCAGCTTAGAAGGGGGCAGGGGGAACACTGAAGCTTTCTTT
CDR3aa: CASSLEGGRGNTEAFF
j_gene: TRBJ1-1
abundance: -
v_gene: TRBV7-9
d_gene: TRBD1

CDR3nt: TGTGCCAGCAGCTTATTTGGGACTGGCAATGAGCAGTTCTTC
CDR3aa: CASSLFGTGNEQFF
j_gene: TRBJ2-1
abundance: few
v_gene: TRBV5-4
d_gene: -

CDR3nt: TGCAGTGCCGTACGGGGGAAAAGGGACGAGCAGTACTTC
CDR3aa: CSAVRGKRDEQYF
j_gene: TRBJ2-7
abundance: -
v_gene: TRBV20-1
d_gene: -

CDR3nt: TGTGCCACCAGTGATGTGACAGGGTGGTATGGCTACACCTTC
CDR3aa: CATSDVTGWYGYTF
j_gene: TRBJ1-2
abundance: few
v_gene: TRBV24-1
d_gene: TRBD1

CDR3nt: TGTGCCAGCAGCTCCAACTTTGGACTCTACAATGAGCAGTTCTTC
CDR3aa: CASSSNFGLYNEQFF
j_gene: TRBJ2-1
abundance: -
v_gene: TRBV7-2
d_gene: -

CDR3nt: TGCGCCAGCAGCTTGCCCCGGGACAGGGAAGGATGGGAGCAGTACTTC
CDR3aa: CASSLPRDREGWEQYF
j_gene: TRBJ2-7
abundance: few
v_gene: TRBV5-1
d_gene: TRBD1

CDR3nt: TGTGCCAGCAGCTTCGGGGTGCGAGATACGCAGTATTTT
CDR3aa: CASSFGVRDTQYF
j_gene: TRBJ2-3
abundance: few
v_gene: TRBV11-2
d_gene: -

CDR3nt: TGCAGTGCTAGGGACCGGGGGGGTTTCGTTACGCAGTATTTT
CDR3aa: CSARDRGGFVTQYF
j_gene: TRBJ2-3
abundance: -
v_gene: TRBV20-1
d_gene: TRBD2

CDR3nt: TGTGCCAGCAGCTTAACGGGGACTAGTGGCAATGAGCAGTTCTTC
CDR3aa: CASSLTGTSGNEQFF
j_gene: TRBJ2-1
abundance: few
v_gene: TRBV7-3
d_gene: TRBD2

CDR3nt: TGCAGTGCTAGAGATTCCGCAGGGGGCTACGAGCAGTACTTC
CDR3aa: CSARDSAGGYEQYF
j_gene: TRBJ2-7
abundance: few
v_gene: TRBV20-1
d_gene: TRBD1

CDR3nt: TGTGCCAGCAGCCTGTCTGAAGTGTGGCGGACTGAAGCTTTCTTT
CDR3aa: CASSLSEVWRTEAFF
j_gene: TRBJ1-1
abundance: few
v_gene: TRBV5-6
d_gene: -

CDR3nt: TGTGCCAGCAGCCAAGTTGGGGGGGGGGACCCCGAGCAGTACTTC
CDR3aa: CASSQVGGGDPEQYF
j_gene: TRBJ2-7
abundance: few
v_gene: TRBV4-2
d_gene: TRBD2

CDR3nt: TGTGCCAGCAGGCTCTCGGCAGGGGGCATCACCGGGGAGCTGTTTTTT
CDR3aa: CASRLSAGGITGELFF
j_gene: TRBJ2-2
abundance: few
v_gene: TRBV7-3
d_gene: TRBD1

CDR3nt: TGTGCCAGCAGCCCGGGACAGGGGATCACTGAAGCTTTCTTT
CDR3aa: CASSPGQGITEAFF
j_gene: TRBJ1-1
abundance: few
v_gene: TRBV7-6
d_gene: TRBD1

CDR3nt: TGTGCCAGCAGCCAAAGTCAACCACTGCAGACCCAGTACTTC
CDR3aa: CASSQSQPLQTQYF
j_gene: TRBJ2-5
abundance: -
v_gene: TRBV14
d_gene: -

CDR3nt: TGTGCCAGCTCACCGGAGGCAGGGGGCGGCGGAAACACCATATATTTT
CDR3aa: CASSPEAGGGGNTIYF
j_gene: TRBJ1-3
abundance: -
v_gene: TRBV18
d_gene: TRBD1

CDR3nt: TGTGCCTGGAGTGAAGACCGCCCCTACGAGCAGTACTTC
CDR3aa: CAWSEDRPYEQYF
j_gene: TRBJ2-7
abundance: -
v_gene: TRBV30
d_gene: -

CDR3nt: TGTGCCACCAGTGGTGTGGGGATGAACACTGAAGCTTTCTTT
CDR3aa: CATSGVGMNTEAFF
j_gene: TRBJ1-1
abundance: few
v_gene: TRBV24-1
d_gene: -

CDR3nt: TGTGCCAGCAGTGGACCGGGACAGGCGACCTACGAGCAGTACTTC
CDR3aa: CASSGPGQATYEQYF
j_gene: TRBJ2-7
abundance: few
v_gene: TRBV12-3/TRBV12-4
d_gene: TRBD1

CDR3nt: TGTGCCAGCAGCACGGGACTAGCGGGAGCGGTCGAGCAGTACTTC
CDR3aa: CASSTGLAGAVEQYF
j_gene: TRBJ2-7
abundance: few
v_gene: TRBV7-2
d_gene: TRBD2

CDR3nt: TGTGCCAGCAGTTACTCAGGGCGGGAGAGCACAGATACGCAGTATTTT
CDR3aa: CASSYSGRESTDTQYF
j_gene: TRBJ2-3
abundance: -
v_gene: TRBV6-5
d_gene: TRBD2

CDR3nt: TGTGCCTGGAGACCGGGACAGCGGCGAGAAAAACTGTTTTTT
CDR3aa: CAWRPGQRREKLFF
j_gene: TRBJ1-4
abundance: few
v_gene: TRBV30
d_gene: TRBD1

CDR3nt: TGTGCCAGCAGCCCCACAGGGATTGTGAACACTGAAGCTTTCTTT
CDR3aa: CASSPTGIVNTEAFF
j_gene: TRBJ1-1
abundance: -
v_gene: TRBV5-8
d_gene: -

CDR3nt: TGTGCCAGTAGTATGGGGACAGAGAACACTGAAGCTTTCTTT
CDR3aa: CASSMGTENTEAFF
j_gene: TRBJ1-1
abundance: -
v_gene: TRBV19
d_gene: TRBD1

CDR3nt: TGTGCCAGCAGCTTAGCAACGGGAGGGCCAAACAATGAGCAGTTCTTC
CDR3aa: CASSLATGGPNNEQFF
j_gene: TRBJ2-1
abundance: -
v_gene: TRBV7-2
d_gene: TRBD2